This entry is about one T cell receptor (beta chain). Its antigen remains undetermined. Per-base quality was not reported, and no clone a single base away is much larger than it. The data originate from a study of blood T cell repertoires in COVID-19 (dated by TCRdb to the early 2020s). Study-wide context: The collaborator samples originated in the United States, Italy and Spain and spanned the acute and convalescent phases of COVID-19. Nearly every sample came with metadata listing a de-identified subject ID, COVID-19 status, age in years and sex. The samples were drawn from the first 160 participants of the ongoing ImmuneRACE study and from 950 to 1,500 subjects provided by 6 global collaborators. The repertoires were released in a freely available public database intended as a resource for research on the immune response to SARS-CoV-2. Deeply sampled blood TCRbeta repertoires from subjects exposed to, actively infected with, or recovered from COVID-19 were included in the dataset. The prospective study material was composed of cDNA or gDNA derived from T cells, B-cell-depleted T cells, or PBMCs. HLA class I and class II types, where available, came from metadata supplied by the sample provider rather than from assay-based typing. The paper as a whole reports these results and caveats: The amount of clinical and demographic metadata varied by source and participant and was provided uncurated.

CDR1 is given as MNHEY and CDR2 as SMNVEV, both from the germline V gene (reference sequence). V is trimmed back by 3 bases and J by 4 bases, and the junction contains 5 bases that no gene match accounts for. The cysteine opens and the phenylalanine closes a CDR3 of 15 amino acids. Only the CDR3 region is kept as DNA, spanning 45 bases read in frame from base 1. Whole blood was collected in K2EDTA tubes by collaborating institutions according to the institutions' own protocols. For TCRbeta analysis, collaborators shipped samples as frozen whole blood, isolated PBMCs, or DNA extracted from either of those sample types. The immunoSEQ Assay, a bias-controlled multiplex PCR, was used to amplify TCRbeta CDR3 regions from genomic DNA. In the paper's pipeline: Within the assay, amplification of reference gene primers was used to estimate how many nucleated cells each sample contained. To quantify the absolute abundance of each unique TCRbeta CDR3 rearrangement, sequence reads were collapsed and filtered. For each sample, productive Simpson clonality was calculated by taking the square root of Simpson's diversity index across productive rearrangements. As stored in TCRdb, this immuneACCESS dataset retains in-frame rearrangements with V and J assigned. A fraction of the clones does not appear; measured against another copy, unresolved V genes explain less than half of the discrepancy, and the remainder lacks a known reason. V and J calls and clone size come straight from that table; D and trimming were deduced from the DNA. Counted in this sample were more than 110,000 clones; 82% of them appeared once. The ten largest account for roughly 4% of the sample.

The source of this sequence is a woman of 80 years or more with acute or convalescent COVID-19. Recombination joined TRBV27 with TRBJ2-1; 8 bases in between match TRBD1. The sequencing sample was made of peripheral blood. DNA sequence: TGTGCCAGCAGTTTCCTCGGGACAGGTTACAATGAGCAGTTCTTC. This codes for CASSFLGTGYNEQFF.